This T cell receptor (beta chain) stems from a study of cytomegalovirus exposure and HLA in healthy donors. Broader study findings: In a later analysis, a missense DCLRE1C variant was linked to TCR beta V- and J-gene trimming. Investigators reported some 150 TCR beta chains as tied to cytomegalovirus. Reported performance of the classifier showed diagnosis of cytomegalovirus status with high specificity and sensitivity.

The sample holds a few counts of this clone. Antigen: not known. PCR primers comprised 60 Vbeta and 13 Jbeta primers. Some clones are missing from TCRdb's copy, which holds only in-frame ones; the method was immunoSEQ multiplex PCR. The table lists under 200,000 clones, 65% to 70% of them singletons. The CDR3 is 18 residues long. Germline V CDR1 and CDR2: LGHNA, YSLEER. Trimming removed 0 bases from V and 1 base from J, with 17 bases in between. The sample consisted of PBMCs. The genes are TRBV4-3 and TRBJ2-3, with D tentatively TRBD1 (5 bases). This clonotype was sampled from a woman in her late teens or twenties in good health and CMV-seropositive. The CDR3 protein is CASSQEGPIGLGTDTQYF. CDR3 DNA: TGCGCCAGCAGCCAAGAGGGGCCGATCGGGCTCGGCACAGATACGCAGTATTTT.